The 27 T cell receptor beta chains presented below share a single source sample, sequenced in a study of cytomegalovirus exposure and HLA in healthy donors. This PCR relied on a set of 60 Vbeta primers and 13 Jbeta primers. Method: immunoSEQ multiplex PCR; TCRdb's copy keeps in-frame clones and lacks some. The table shows under 200,000 clones, with 70% to 90% occurring only once. Source material: PBMCs. The receptor source for this set is a woman aged 18-29 years in good health and CMV-seronegative.

V and J are TRBV7-2 and TRBJ2-6; 10 nucleotides line up with TRBD2. The CDR3 covers 18 residues. Germline V gene data show CDR1 as SGHTA and CDR2 as FQGNSA. V shed 2 bases and J 2 bases; nucleotides not matched to a gene: 6. The CDR3 spells CASSLSLAGEAGANVLTF. CDR3 in DNA: TGTGCCAGCAGCTTATCGCTAGCGGGAGAGGCTGGGGCCAACGTCCTGACTTTC. Full variable domain (remainder filled in from reference TRBV7-2 and TRBJ2-6): GAGVSQSPSNKVTEKGKDVELRCDPISGHTALYWYRQSLGQGLEFLIYFQGNSAPDKSGLPSDRFSAERTGGSVSTLTIQRTQQEDSAVYLCASSLSLAGEAGANVLTFGAGSRLTVL.

This clone was seen only once. This rearrangement joins TRBV29-1 to TRBJ2-7; TRBD2 aligns across 10 bases. The CDR3 is 14 residues long. Germline V gene data show CDR1 as SQVTM and CDR2 as ANQGSEA. J lost 4 bases, V lost 4 bases, and 7 bases had no gene match. The CDR3 region is CSVGGLAGAYEQYF. CDR3 nucleotide sequence: TGCAGCGTTGGAGGGCTAGCGGGAGCTTACGAGCAGTACTTC.

The gene calls are TRBV10-3 and TRBJ2-5, with 8 bases matching TRBD2. V lost 8 bases, J lost 5 bases, and 7 bases stayed unmatched. This CDR3 is 13 amino acids long. Germline loops: CDR1 ENHRY, CDR2 SYGVKD. DNA of the CDR3: TGTGCCATCGGGCGGGAGGAGTTGGAGACCCAGTACTTC. Its protein is CAIGREELETQYF.

The chain combines TRBV29-1 with TRBJ1-2; no definite D call. Germline V gene lookup returns CDR1 SQVTM and CDR2 ANQGSEA. Trimming left V 6 bases short and J 11 bases short, with 25 bases between. This CDR3 has 14 residues. This chain's CDR3 is CSVSMTSQALGYTF. For the CDR3, the DNA is TGCAGCGTGTCGATGACATCTCAGGCCCTTGGATACACCTTC. The complete variable domain, with remaining parts taken from reference TRBV29-1 and TRBJ1-2, reads SAVISQKPSRDICQRGTSLTIQCQVDSQVTMMFWYRQQPGQSLTLIATANQGSEATYESGFVIDKFPISRPNLTFSTLTVSNMSPEDSSIYLCSVSMTSQALGYTFGSGTRLTVV.

V is TRBV27 and J is TRBJ2-1, with TRBD2 matching 8 bases. Germline values: CDR1 MNHEY, CDR2 SMNVEV (reference sequence). This CDR3 is 16 amino acids long. J was trimmed by 10 bases and V by 4 bases; bases with no gene match: 15. The chain's CDR3 is CASSYSPGLGGMEQFF. CDR3 DNA: TGTGCCAGCAGTTACTCGCCGGGACTAGGAGGTATGGAGCAGTTCTTC.

This clone was seen a single time. The chain joins TRBV5-4 to TRBJ2-5; possible D gene TRBD1, 5 bases. Germline values: CDR1 SGHNT, CDR2 YYREEE (reference sequence). Trimming left V 2 bases short and J 2 bases short, with 10 bases between. This CDR3 comprises 14 residues. Here the CDR3 reads CASSLIGAQETQYF. CDR3 bases: TGTGCCAGCAGCTTAATAGGGGCGCAAGAGACCCAGTACTTC.

The V call is TRBV11-2, the J call TRBJ2-6, with no clear D. The V end lost 5 bases, the J end lost 3 bases, and 5 bases lay between the germline ends. CDR1 is SGHAT and CDR2 is FQNNGV in the germline V gene. This CDR3 is 13 amino acids long. As DNA, the CDR3 is TGTGCCAGCAGCCCACTTGGGGCCAACGTCCTGACTTTC. It is translated as CASSPLGANVLTF. The variable domain in full, with the rest retrieved from reference TRBV11-2 and TRBJ2-6, is EAGVAQSPRYKIIEKRQSVAFWCNPISGHATLYWYQQILGQGPKLLIQFQNNGVVDDSQLPKDRFSAERLKGVDSTLKIQPAKLEDSAVYLCASSPLGANVLTFGAGSRLTVL.

Ten or more counts support this clone. The rearrangement uses TRBV2 and TRBJ2-7, with D possibly matching TRBD2 (5 bases). This CDR3 comprises 17 residues. In germline, CDR1 is SNHLY, CDR2 FYNNEI. V gave up 7 bases and J gave up 4 bases, with 26 bases separating them. The CDR3 coding sequence is TGTGCCAGCACCAACCCCAACGTGGCGGAGGCTCTTTACGAGCAGTACTTC. This sequence encodes CASTNPNVAEALYEQYF. The full variable domain, with the rest looked up from reference TRBV2 and TRBJ2-7, is EPEVTQTPSHQVTQMGQEVILRCVPISNHLYFYWYRQILGQKVEFLVSFYNNEISEKSEIFDDQFSVERPDGSNFTLKIRSTKLEDSAMYFCASTNPNVAEALYEQYFGPGTRLTVT.

The chain links TRBV5-6 to TRBJ2-3; 10 bases line up with TRBD2. CDR3 length equals 15 residues. The V gene end was trimmed by 6 bases and the J gene end by 4 bases; junction bases not matched to a gene: 8. The germline gives CDR1 SGHDT, CDR2 YYEEEE. This CDR3 is CASIAGLAVADTQYF. In DNA, the CDR3 is TGTGCCAGCATCGCAGGACTAGCGGTAGCAGATACGCAGTATTTT.

V usage is TRBV23-1 and J usage is TRBJ2-2; 9 positions match TRBD1. TRBV23-1 is an open reading frame, and its role is uncertain. V trimming: 3 bases; J trimming: 2 bases; junction bases outside the gene matches: 7. CDR3 length: 17 amino acids. The CDR3: CASSHARGQGNTGELFF. The CDR3 nucleotides are TGCGCCAGCAGTCACGCCCGGGGACAGGGAAACACCGGGGAGCTGTTTTTT.

The CDR3 reads CASSLRPTSGSTNTGELFF. CDR3 bases: TGTGCCAGCAGCTTACGCCCGACTAGCGGGAGTACGAACACCGGGGAGCTGTTTTTT. J is TRBJ2-2 and V is TRBV13; 12 positions agree with TRBD2. This CDR3 contains 19 residues. The J segment lost 0 bases and the V segment lost 2 bases, leaving 7 bases of the junction unmatched. The germline gives CDR1 PRHDT, CDR2 FYEKMQ (reference sequence).

This clone was seen a few times. The chain combines TRBV2 with TRBJ2-7, with 8 nucleotides matching TRBD1. Germline CDR1 and CDR2: SNHLY and FYNNEI. The CDR3 has 15 amino acids. With V trimmed by 6 bases and J by 2 bases, 9 bases remained unmatched. CDR3 sequence (DNA): TGTGCCAGCAGGGACGCGACAGGGGAGGCCTACGAGCAGTACTTC. Translated: CASRDATGEAYEQYF.

The J gene is TRBJ2-5, the V gene TRBV19, with D possibly TRBD2 on 6 matching bases. The germline gives CDR1 LNHDA, CDR2 SQIVND (reference sequence). The CDR3 is 13 amino acids. V lost 5 bases to trimming and J lost 5 bases, with 12 bases between them. CDR3 nucleotide sequence: TGTGCCAGTAGTGCCTTAGGAGGGGAGACCCAGTACTTC. This translates into CASSALGGETQYF. The full variable domain, completed using reference TRBV19 and TRBJ2-5, is DGGITQSPKYLFRKEGQNVTLSCEQNLNHDAMYWYRQDPGQGLRLIYYSQIVNDFQKGDIAEGYSVSREKKESFPLTVTSAQKNPTAFYLCASSALGGETQYFGPGTRLLVL.

V and J are TRBV14 and TRBJ2-5, with D unclear. From germline, CDR1 is SGHDN and CDR2 FVKESK. The germline V and J ends were trimmed by 4 bases and 2 bases, with 11 bases remaining between them. This CDR3 has 14 residues. In DNA form, the CDR3 reads TGTGCCAGCAGCCCTCTTAGTGTACAAGAGACCCAGTACTTC. Residues: CASSPLSVQETQYF.

The chain links TRBV7-2 to TRBJ2-5; D ambiguous. CDR1 and CDR2 (germline): SGHTA, FQGNSA. The CDR3 spans 13 residues. With 2 bases removed from V and 0 bases from J, the gap between germline ends came to 4 bases. The CDR3 nucleotides read TGTGCCAGCAGCTTACTAAACCAAGAGACCCAGTACTTC. It encodes CASSLLNQETQYF.

The chain joins TRBV4-3 to TRBJ1-1; D not resolved. The V and J ends lost 4 bases and 0 bases respectively, with 9 bases between them. Per germline, CDR1 LGHNA and CDR2 YSLEER. The CDR3 has 14 residues. The CDR3 protein is CASSRGRLNTEAFF. CDR3 DNA: TGCGCCAGCAGCCGAGGGAGATTGAACACTGAAGCTTTCTTT.

Regarding this clone: The CDR3 end shows no conserved phenylalanine or tryptophan, and so a read error is likely. No DNA is shown, since the ends of the CDR3 on it are uncertain; the CDR3 is the one TCRdb lists. This rearrangement joins TRBV7-8 to TRBJ2-7; the DNA was not used to check the table's D call, TRBD2. The V gene's germline CDR1 is SGHVS and CDR2 FQNEAQ. 13 amino acids form the CDR3, both terminal residues included. The CDR3 protein is CASSATLAGRPYS.

As concerns this clone: Within the sample, other DNA sequences also encode this same CDR3. The chain recombines TRBV20-1 with TRBJ2-3, with a possible D match to TRBD2 (6 bases). Germline CDR1 reads DFQATT; CDR2 reads SNEGSKA (reference sequence). The V gene lost 3 bases and the J gene lost 6 bases, with 7 bases spanning the gap. This CDR3 has 11 residues. CDR3 amino acids: CSARAGDTQYF. The DNA of the CDR3 is TGCAGTGCTAGGGCGGGGGATACGCAGTATTTT.

The CDR3 loop is CASSRASGLANTGELFF. The CDR3, as DNA: TGTGCCAGCAGCCGGGCCTCGGGACTAGCGAACACCGGGGAGCTGTTTTTT. The V and J genes are TRBV4-2 and TRBJ2-2; 8 positions match TRBD2. Germline values: CDR1 LGHNA, CDR2 YNFKEQ. Trimming at V came to 4 bases and at J to 0 bases, leaving 7 bases not matched to a gene. This CDR3 has 17 residues.

This rearrangement joins TRBV19 to TRBJ1-4; D is undetermined. Germline values: CDR1 LNHDA, CDR2 SQIVND (reference sequence). The CDR3 contains 16 residues. Trimming cost V 5 bases and J 0 bases, with 13 bases left between them. The CDR3 bases are TGTGCCAGTAGTCGGGGTGCCGTTACAACTAATGAAAAACTGTTTTTT. Encoded protein: CASSRGAVTTNEKLFF.

V is TRBV9 and J is TRBJ2-1; D is unresolved. The CDR3 has 13 residues. Trimming cost V 4 bases and J 3 bases, with 8 bases left between them. CDR1 is SGDLS and CDR2 is YYNGEE in the germline V gene. CDR3 amino acids: CASSLTHYNEQFF. CDR3 DNA: TGTGCCAGCAGCCTTACTCACTACAATGAGCAGTTCTTC.

The J gene is TRBJ2-1, the V gene TRBV5-5; tentatively, D is TRBD2 (6 bases). The V and J ends lost 4 bases and 4 bases respectively, with 18 bases between them. The CDR3 length is 16 residues. Per germline, CDR1 SGHKS and CDR2 YYEKEE (reference sequence). As DNA, the CDR3 is TGTGCCAGCAGCCTCGCGGGGAGCGGGCTTTACAATGAGCAGTTCTTC. This encodes CASSLAGSGLYNEQFF.

The J gene is TRBJ2-3, the V gene TRBV15, with TRBD2 matching 11 bases. Germline V lookup: CDR1 LNHNV, CDR2 YYDKDF (reference sequence). The CDR3 loop spans 20 amino acids. J lost 1 base, V lost 1 base, and 13 bases had no gene match. CDR3 residues: CATSRVFPTSGIGGTDTQYF. Written as DNA, the CDR3 is TGTGCCACCAGCAGAGTGTTCCCGACTAGCGGGATAGGAGGCACAGATACGCAGTATTTT.

The rearrangement links TRBV19 to TRBJ1-2; D remains ambiguous. The CDR3 totals 13 residues. Trimming took 5 bases from V and 0 from J, leaving 7 bases between them. Looked up from germline, CDR1 is LNHDA and CDR2 is SQIVND (reference sequence). As DNA, the CDR3 is TGTGCCAGTAGTGTAGCGGCTAACTATGGCTACACCTTC. Encoded protein: CASSVAANYGYTF.

V and J are TRBV5-4 and TRBJ1-1; TRBD1 aligns across 7 bases. In germline, CDR1 is SGHNT, CDR2 YYREEE (reference sequence). Germline trimming cut 4 bases from V and 4 bases from J; bases unmatched to any gene: 16. This CDR3 region has 17 residues. The CDR3: CASSPAGGRGLRTEAFF. The CDR3 bases are TGTGCCAGCAGCCCCGCGGGTGGCAGGGGGTTGCGCACTGAAGCTTTCTTT.

The V call is TRBV2, the J call TRBJ1-5, with TRBD1 identical over 11 bases. Germline V gene lookup returns CDR1 SNHLY and CDR2 FYNNEI. Trimming cost V 6 bases and J 5 bases; bases outside gene matches: 6. This CDR3 is built from 15 residues. CDR3 DNA: TGTGCCAGCAGGGGGACAGGGGGACGCCATCAGCCCCAGCATTTT. This translates into CASRGTGGRHQPQHF.

The rearrangement links TRBV7-3 to TRBJ2-3, with TRBD2 identical over 8 bases. The germline V gene has CDR1 SGHTA and CDR2 FQGTGA. The V segment lost 3 bases and the J segment 3 bases; nucleotides outside the gene matches: 11. This CDR3 comprises 17 residues. The DNA for the CDR3 is TGTGCCAGCAGCTTTAAGACTAGCGTGTCGGCAACAGATACGCAGTATTTT. Amino acids: CASSFKTSVSATDTQYF.